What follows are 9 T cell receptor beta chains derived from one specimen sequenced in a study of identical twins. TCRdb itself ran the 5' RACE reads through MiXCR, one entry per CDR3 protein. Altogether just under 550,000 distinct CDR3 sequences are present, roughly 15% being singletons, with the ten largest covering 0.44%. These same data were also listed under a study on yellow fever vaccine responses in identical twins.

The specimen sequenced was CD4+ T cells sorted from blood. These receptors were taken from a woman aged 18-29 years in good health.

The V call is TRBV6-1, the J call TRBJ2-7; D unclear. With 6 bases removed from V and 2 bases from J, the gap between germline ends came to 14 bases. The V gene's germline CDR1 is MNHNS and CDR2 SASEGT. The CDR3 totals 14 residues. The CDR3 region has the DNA TGTGCCAGCAGCCCAGCCCCCAGCACCTACGAGCAGTACGTC. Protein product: CASSPAPSTYEQYV.

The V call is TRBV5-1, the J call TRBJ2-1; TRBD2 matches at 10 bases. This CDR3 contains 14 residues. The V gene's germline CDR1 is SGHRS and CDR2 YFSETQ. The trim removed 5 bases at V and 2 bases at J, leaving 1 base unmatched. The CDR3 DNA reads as TGCGCCAGCAGTACTAGCGGGGCCTACAATGAGCAGTTCTTC. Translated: CASSTSGAYNEQFF.

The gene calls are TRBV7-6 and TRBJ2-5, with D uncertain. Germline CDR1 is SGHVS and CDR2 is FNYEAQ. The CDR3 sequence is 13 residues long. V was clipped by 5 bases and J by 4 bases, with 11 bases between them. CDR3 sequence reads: CASSRRVRETQYF. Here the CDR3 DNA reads TGTGCCAGCAGCCGAAGGGTTAGAGAGACCCAGTACTTC.

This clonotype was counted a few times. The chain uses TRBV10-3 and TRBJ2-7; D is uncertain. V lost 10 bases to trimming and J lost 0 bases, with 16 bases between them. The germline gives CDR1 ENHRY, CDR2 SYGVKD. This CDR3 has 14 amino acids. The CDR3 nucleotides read TGTGCCACGTCAGTCGGTGCGAGCTCCTACGAGCAGTACGTC. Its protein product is CATSVGASSYEQYV.

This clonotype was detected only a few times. The chain's CDR3 is CASSFIFRGGTGELFF. The CDR3, as DNA: TGTGCCAGCAGTTTTATTTTTCGAGGCGGCACCGGGGAGCTGTTTTTT. This rearrangement joins TRBV27 to TRBJ2-2; no firm D call. The germline V gene has CDR1 MNHEY and CDR2 SMNVEV (reference sequence). The germline V and J ends were trimmed by 3 bases and 4 bases, with 15 bases remaining between them. This CDR3 contains 16 residues.

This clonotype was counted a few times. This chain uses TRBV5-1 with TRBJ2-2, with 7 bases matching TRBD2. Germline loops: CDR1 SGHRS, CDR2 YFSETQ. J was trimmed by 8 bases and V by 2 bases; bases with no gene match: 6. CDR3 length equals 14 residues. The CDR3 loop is CASSFGLVAGELFF. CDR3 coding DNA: TGCGCCAGCAGCTTTGGACTAGTCGCTGGGGAGCTGTTTTTT.

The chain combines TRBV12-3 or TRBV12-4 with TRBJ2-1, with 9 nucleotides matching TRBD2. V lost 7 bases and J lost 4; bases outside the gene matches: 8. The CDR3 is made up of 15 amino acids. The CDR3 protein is CASTQGSGSYNEQFF. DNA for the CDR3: TGTGCCAGCACCCAGGGTAGCGGGAGTTACAATGAGCAGTTCTTC.

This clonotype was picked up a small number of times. DNA for the CDR3: TGTGCCAGCAGCCTTCTCGCGACAGGGGCGGGAAACATTCAGTACTTC. It specifies CASSLLATGAGNIQYF. The chain links TRBV3-1 to TRBJ2-4; TRBD1 aligns across 8 bases. The CDR3 contains 16 residues. With V trimmed by 4 bases and J by 6 bases, 11 bases remained unmatched. Germline V gene sequence: CDR1 LGHDT, CDR2 YNNKEL (reference sequence).

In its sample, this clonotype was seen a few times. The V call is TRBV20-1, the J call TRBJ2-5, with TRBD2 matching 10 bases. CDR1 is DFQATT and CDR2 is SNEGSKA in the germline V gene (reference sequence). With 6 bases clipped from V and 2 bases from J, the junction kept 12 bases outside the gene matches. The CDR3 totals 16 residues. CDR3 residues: CSAPAISGGRQETQYF. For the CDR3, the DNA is TGCAGTGCCCCCGCAATTAGCGGGGGGAGGCAAGAGACCCAGTACTTC.